These T cell receptor beta chains were read from a single sample in a study of T cells in Graves' hyperthyroidism and ophthalmopathy. TCRdb re-called the multiplex PCR reads through MiXCR, storing one row per CDR3 protein. The sample records over 200,000 distinct CDR3 sequences, about 14% being singletons. Sequencing was done on a sample of blood. The receptors shown here come from a woman aged 40 to 50 with Graves' hyperthyroidism that later progressed to Graves' ophthalmopathy. CDR3s include the opening cysteine and the closing phenylalanine or tryptophan.

J gene: TRBJ1-6
V gene: TRBV2
CDR3 protein: CASSSFRLRFGAGTGVSPLHF

J gene: TRBJ2-7
V gene: TRBV20-1
CDR3 protein: CSAGTSGNYEQYF

J gene: TRBJ2-5
V gene: TRBV5-6
CDR3 protein: CASSLAKAVTQYF

J gene: TRBJ1-5
V gene: TRBV27
CDR3 protein: CASSSLAGPSYSNQPQHF

J gene: TRBJ2-3
V gene: TRBV9
CDR3 protein: CASSGRQTDTQYF

J gene: TRBJ2-1
V gene: TRBV9
CDR3 protein: CASSVAPGLAGGNEQFF

J gene: TRBJ2-7
V gene: TRBV18
CDR3 protein: CASSPGTGGGEQYF

J gene: TRBJ2-5
V gene: TRBV15
CDR3 protein: CATSSYLKGTSGSLQETQYF

J gene: TRBJ2-2
V gene: TRBV6-2/TRBV6-3
CDR3 protein: CASSYWTLGELFF

J gene: TRBJ2-1
V gene: TRBV2
CDR3 protein: CASSGSGRAYNEQFF

J gene: TRBJ1-1
V gene: TRBV27
CDR3 protein: CASGPQVNTEAFF

J gene: TRBJ2-7
V gene: TRBV20-1
CDR3 protein: CSALDRTYEQYF

J gene: TRBJ2-7
V gene: TRBV7-9
CDR3 protein: CASSTQGAGYEQYF

J gene: TRBJ1-2
V gene: TRBV18
CDR3 protein: CASSPDGNGYTF

J gene: TRBJ1-1
V gene: TRBV6-1
CDR3 protein: CAGSKNRGPMGEAFF

J gene: TRBJ2-1
V gene: TRBV4-1
CDR3 protein: CASSQRREQFF

J gene: TRBJ2-1
V gene: TRBV7-6
CDR3 protein: CASRSKGDNEQFF

J gene: TRBJ1-1
V gene: TRBV13
CDR3 protein: CASSLAGRIGDTEAFF

J gene: TRBJ2-1
V gene: TRBV7-9
CDR3 protein: CASSLARQRNTYNEQFF

J gene: TRBJ2-7
V gene: TRBV20-1
CDR3 protein: CSARDQWVPGPHYEQYF

J gene: TRBJ2-5
V gene: TRBV7-9
CDR3 protein: CASSAAGGWGETQYF

J gene: TRBJ1-1
V gene: TRBV19
CDR3 protein: CASSFHTGVRAFF

J gene: TRBJ1-4
V gene: TRBV11-2
CDR3 protein: CASSSLREGKGEKLFF

J gene: TRBJ2-7
V gene: TRBV7-6
CDR3 protein: CASSVQMGEQYF

J gene: TRBJ1-5
V gene: TRBV12-3/TRBV12-4
CDR3 protein: CASTGNWGQPQHF

J gene: TRBJ2-1
V gene: TRBV20-1
CDR3 protein: CSVPTSGRHHGYEQFF

J gene: TRBJ2-7
V gene: TRBV28
CDR3 protein: CASTTNGRGFTYEQYF

J gene: TRBJ2-6
V gene: TRBV3-1
CDR3 protein: CASSLGGGYSGANVLTF

J gene: TRBJ1-1
V gene: TRBV27
CDR3 protein: CASRDGTNTEAFF

J gene: TRBJ2-1
V gene: TRBV14
CDR3 protein: CASSQDHLGVAGVGEQFF

J gene: TRBJ2-3
V gene: TRBV19
CDR3 protein: CASSIRGFRDTQYF

J gene: TRBJ2-4
V gene: TRBV6-5
CDR3 protein: CASSLSGLAKNIQYF

J gene: TRBJ1-1
V gene: TRBV30
CDR3 protein: CAWRPDWDTEAFF

J gene: TRBJ2-3
V gene: TRBV28
CDR3 protein: CASRSSGRADTQYF

J gene: TRBJ2-2
V gene: TRBV18
CDR3 protein: CASSPSAIVNTGELFF

J gene: TRBJ1-1
V gene: TRBV19
CDR3 protein: CASSTHWTGTGTTEAFF

J gene: TRBJ2-1
V gene: TRBV12-3/TRBV12-4
CDR3 protein: CASSFSAGLAGRNEQFF

J gene: TRBJ1-3
V gene: TRBV6-2/TRBV6-3
CDR3 protein: CASSWGQKIFGNTIYF

J gene: TRBJ2-5
V gene: TRBV25-1
CDR3 protein: CASSPGRELQETQYF

J gene: TRBJ2-5
V gene: TRBV11-2
CDR3 protein: CASSVVAGGETQYF

J gene: TRBJ1-1
V gene: TRBV28
CDR3 protein: CASRPGGRNTEAFF

J gene: TRBJ2-1
V gene: TRBV27
CDR3 protein: CASRASGRAEQFF

J gene: TRBJ2-1
V gene: TRBV10-3
CDR3 protein: CAISDPTSGRAPTYNEQFF

J gene: TRBJ2-1
V gene: TRBV30
CDR3 protein: CAWKSLASGVFINEQFF

J gene: TRBJ2-3
V gene: TRBV15
CDR3 protein: CATSRGGGRADTQYF